These T cell receptor beta chains were read from a single sample in a study of blood T cell repertoires in COVID-19. Sequenced by immunoSEQ multiplex PCR; TCRdb stores in-frame clones only, minus some. The sample consists of 130,000 to 150,000 clones, roughly 80% of them appearing once. The specimen sequenced was peripheral blood. These receptor sequences come from a woman aged 70-85 years with COVID-19, enrolled during active disease. The CDR3 runs from the conserved cysteine through the conserved F or W. The D gene is left open where the match is weak. Where a row states a size, it is once, few, many or the class of an expanded clone; other rows omit it.

j_call d_call v_call clone_size cdr3_nt cdr3_aa
TRBJ2-7 - TRBV28 many TGTGCCAGCAGTTTACCCGGGTCCGCCCGATACGAGCAGTACTTC CASSLPGSARYEQYF
TRBJ1-4 - TRBV6-5 - TGTGCCAGCAGTCTAGACAGGCAGGAAAAACTGTTTTTT CASSLDRQEKLFF
TRBJ2-3 TRBD1 TRBV7-2 - TGTGCCAGCAGCCCAGGGGGCAAGGATACGCAGTATTTT CASSPGGKDTQYF
TRBJ2-1 TRBD2 TRBV9 - TGTGCCAGCAGCGGGGAGGGGTATGAGCAGTTCTTC CASSGEGYEQFF
TRBJ2-3 TRBD2 TRBV7-2 - TGTGCCAGCAGCTTGGGGGGGGGATGGACAGATACGCAGTATTTT CASSLGGGWTDTQYF
TRBJ1-1 TRBD1 TRBV28 - TGTGCCAGCAGCCTGAAACAGGGGCGCGAAGCTTTCTTT CASSLKQGREAFF
TRBJ1-2 - TRBV10-3 - TGTGCCATCACTGGACAAACAAACTATGGCTACACCTTC CAITGQTNYGYTF
TRBJ1-2 TRBD1 TRBV27 once TGTGCCAGCAGTCCCCGGACAGGGAGAGTCGGTGGCTACACCTTC CASSPRTGRVGGYTF
TRBJ1-1 TRBD1 TRBV30 - TGTGCCTGCCGGGACAGAACGCTTGTGGACACTGAAGCTTTCTTT CACRDRTLVDTEAFF
TRBJ1-5 - TRBV3-1/TRBV3-2 - TGTGCCAGCAGCCAGAGTAGCAATCAGCCCCAGCATTTT CASSQSSNQPQHF
TRBJ1-5 - TRBV29-1 - TGCAGCGTTATGACCGGGCCGGGAAATCAGCCCCAGCATTTT CSVMTGPGNQPQHF
TRBJ2-4 - TRBV11-2 few TGTGCCAGCAGCTCCCGGTTAGCCAAAAACATTCAGTACTTC CASSSRLAKNIQYF
TRBJ1-1 - TRBV5-1 - TGCGCCAGCAGCTTGGGAGGAGTCACTGAAGCTTTCTTT CASSLGGVTEAFF
TRBJ1-3 - TRBV7-2 - TGTGCCAGCAGCCTAAGGGACTGGCAGACTGGAAACACCATATATTTT CASSLRDWQTGNTIYF
TRBJ2-7 TRBD2 TRBV7-8 - TGTGCCAGCAGCTATGGAGAAGCGGGGACTTACTACGAGCAGTACTTC CASSYGEAGTYYEQYF
TRBJ1-2 - TRBV19 - TGTGCCAGTAGCACCGCGGGGGACCCTCTACAAACCAACTATGGCTACACCTTC CASSTAGDPLQTNYGYTF
TRBJ1-2 TRBD1 TRBV29-1 - TGCAGCGTTGGACAGGGGATAAACTATGGCTACACCTTC CSVGQGINYGYTF
TRBJ2-7 - TRBV5-1 - TGCGCCAGCCCGGGGTCGCACTACGAGCAGTACTTC CASPGSHYEQYF
TRBJ1-2 - TRBV7-2 few TGTGCCAGCAGCTTAGAACGAGCAGGGAACGGCTACACCTTC CASSLERAGNGYTF
TRBJ1-1 - TRBV19 - TGTGCCAGTAAGGAGGTGAACACTGAAGCTTTCTTT CASKEVNTEAFF
TRBJ2-6 - TRBV10-3 - TGTGCCACCCCTCTCCGGGCTGGGGCCAACGTCCTGACTTTC CATPLRAGANVLTF
TRBJ1-2 - TRBV11-2 - TGTGCCAGCAGTAAGACACGGACTAACTATGGCTACACCTTC CASSKTRTNYGYTF
TRBJ1-6 - TRBV9 - TGTGCCAGCAGCGTAGGCGGCCGCGGTTCACCCCTCCACTTT CASSVGGRGSPLHF